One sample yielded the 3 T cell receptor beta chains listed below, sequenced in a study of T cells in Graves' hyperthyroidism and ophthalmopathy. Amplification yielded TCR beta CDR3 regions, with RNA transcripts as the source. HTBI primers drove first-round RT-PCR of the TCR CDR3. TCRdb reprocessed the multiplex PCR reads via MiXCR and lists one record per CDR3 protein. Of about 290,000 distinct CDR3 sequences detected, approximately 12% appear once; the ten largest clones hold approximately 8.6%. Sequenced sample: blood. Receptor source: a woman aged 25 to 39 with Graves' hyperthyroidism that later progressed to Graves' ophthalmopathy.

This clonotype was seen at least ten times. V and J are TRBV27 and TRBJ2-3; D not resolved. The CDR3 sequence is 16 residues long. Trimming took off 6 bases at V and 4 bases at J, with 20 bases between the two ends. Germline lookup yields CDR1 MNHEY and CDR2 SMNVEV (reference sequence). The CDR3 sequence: CASRAPSHTLSDTQYF. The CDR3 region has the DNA TGTGCCAGCAGGGCCCCCAGCCACACTCTGTCAGATACGCAGTATTTT.

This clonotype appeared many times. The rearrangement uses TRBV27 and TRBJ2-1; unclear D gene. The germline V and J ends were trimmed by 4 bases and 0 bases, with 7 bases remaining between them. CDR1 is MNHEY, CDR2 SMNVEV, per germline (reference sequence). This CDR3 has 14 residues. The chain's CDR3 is CASSSLSSYNEQFF. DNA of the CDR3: TGTGCCAGCAGTTCTCTAAGCTCCTACAATGAGCAGTTCTTC.

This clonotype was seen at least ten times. DNA of the CDR3: TGTGCCAGCAGCTTAGAACTAGCGGGAGCCAATGAGCAGTTCTTC. Protein product: CASSLELAGANEQFF. The chain has TRBV13 and TRBJ2-1, with 11 bases aligning to TRBD2. V lost 1 base and J lost 6; bases outside the gene matches: 2. The germline gives CDR1 PRHDT, CDR2 FYEKMQ (reference sequence). This CDR3 has 15 residues.